The 23 T cell receptor beta chains presented below share a single source sample, sequenced in a study of beta chain features in type 1 diabetes. Points from the study as a whole: Researchers report that Type 1 diabetes patients had moderately but significantly shorter TCRB CDR3s across all four CD4+ subsets.

The entirety of the isolated RNA underwent reverse transcription, so expressed TCRB transcripts were sequenced. Profiled with immunoSEQ multiplex PCR; TCRdb holds only in-frame clones, not every one. The sample has hundreds of thousands of clones, roughly 13% seen once. These TCRs' antigens remain unknown. The sequenced sample was naive CD4+ T cells from blood. Receptors originate from a man aged 18 to 30 with type 1 diabetes.

Here the CDR3 reads CASSQKGIKMGQYNEQFF. CDR3 sequence (DNA): TGCGCCAGCAGCCAAAAGGGGATCAAGATGGGACAGTACAATGAGCAGTTCTTC. The genes are TRBV4-1 and TRBJ2-1, with 7 bases matching TRBD1. Losses at the gene ends were 2 bases for V and 4 bases for J; bases not matched to a gene: 14. Looked up from germline, CDR1 is MGHRA and CDR2 is YSYEKL. There are 18 residues in the CDR3.

Only a few counts were recorded for this clone. V is TRBV7-8 and J is TRBJ2-4, with D possibly matching TRBD1 (6 bases). The CDR3 totals 17 residues. V was pared by 5 bases and J by 7 bases, with 24 bases between. CDR1 is SGHVS, CDR2 FQNEAQ, per germline. The CDR3 DNA sequence: TGTGCCAGCAGCGCGAGACAGGACAGCCTCTATACTAACATTCAGTACTTC. Residues: CASSARQDSLYTNIQYF.

This clone was seen more than once but under ten times. The chain employs TRBV28 and TRBJ1-1; no definite D call. Trimming pared 8 bases from V and 8 bases from J, leaving 18 bases between. CDR3 length equals 13 residues. CDR1 MDHEN and CDR2 SYDVKM come from the germline V gene. This chain's CDR3 is CASANAGVMEAFF. CDR3 DNA sequence: TGTGCCAGCGCGAATGCCGGGGTCATGGAAGCTTTCTTT.

In its sample, this clone was seen a few times. The rearrangement links TRBV5-1 to TRBJ2-2, with TRBD1 as a possible D gene (7 bases). This CDR3 contains 16 residues. Looked up from germline, CDR1 is SGHRS and CDR2 is YFSETQ. V dropped 4 bases and J dropped 7 bases, with 20 bases sitting between them. The CDR3 nucleotides are TGCGCCAGCAGCAATCCGCGGGACAGACTTATCGGGGAGCTGTTTTTT. This codes for CASSNPRDRLIGELFF.

This clone was seen a handful of times. The gene calls are TRBV9 and TRBJ2-7; D call uncertain. Per the germline V gene, CDR1 is SGDLS and CDR2 is YYNGEE. The V end lost 0 bases, the J end lost 0 bases, and 13 bases lay between the germline ends. The CDR3 has 16 residues. CDR3 in amino acids: CASSVAKNTTSYEQYF. The CDR3 nucleotides are TGTGCCAGCAGCGTAGCTAAAAATACGACCTCCTACGAGCAGTACTTC.

This clone was observed a handful of times. The gene calls are TRBV9 and TRBJ2-7, with D possibly being TRBD1 (6 bases). Deletions cut 4 bases from V and 1 base from J, with 9 bases between. This CDR3 is built from 13 residues. Germline-derived CDR1 and CDR2 are SGDLS and YYNGEE. CDR3 sequence (DNA): TGTGCCAGCAGCACTACAGGGTCCTACGAGCAGTACTTC. The encoded protein is CASSTTGSYEQYF.

The chain is built from TRBV9 and TRBJ1-6; D perhaps matches TRBD1 (5 bases). Trimming stripped 3 bases from V and 8 bases from J, with 9 bases between. CDR1 is SGDLS, CDR2 YYNGEE, per germline. This CDR3 contains 13 residues. This CDR3 is CASSAQGDSPLHF. CDR3 nucleotide sequence: TGTGCCAGCAGCGCTCAGGGTGATTCACCCCTCCACTTT.

This clone has only a few counts. V and J are TRBV25-1 and TRBJ2-7; D is possibly TRBD1 (6 bases). Germline CDR1 is MGHDK and CDR2 is SYGVNS. The CDR3 runs 14 residues. Trimming removed 5 bases from V and 4 bases from J, with 15 bases in between. As DNA, the CDR3 is TGTGCCAGCAGTTCTGGGACACTAAGTTACGAGCAGTACTTC. This sequence encodes CASSSGTLSYEQYF.

This clone has more than one count but fewer than ten. The chain has TRBV28 and TRBJ1-1; 7 nucleotides match TRBD1. This CDR3 comprises 14 residues. Germline V lookup: CDR1 MDHEN, CDR2 SYDVKM. V was pared by 7 bases and J by 1 base, with 6 bases of the junction left unmatched. The CDR3 is CASILDRPNTEAFF. For the CDR3, the DNA is TGTGCCAGCATCTTGGACAGGCCGAACACTGAAGCTTTCTTT. Variable domain in full (rest from reference TRBV28 and TRBJ1-1): DVKVTQSSRYLVKRTGEKVFLECVQDMDHENMFWYRQDPGLGLRLIYFSYDVKMKEKGDIPEGYSVSREKKERFSLILESASTNQTSMYLCASILDRPNTEAFFGQGTRLTVV.

This clone was counted only a few times. The chain is built from TRBV19 and TRBJ2-1; 7 nucleotides line up with TRBD1. CDR1 LNHDA and CDR2 SQIVND come from the germline V gene (reference sequence). The CDR3 runs to 14 residues. The V segment lost 8 bases and the J segment 3 bases; nucleotides outside the gene matches: 7. The CDR3: CASLDRENYNEQFF. The CDR3 nucleotides are TGTGCCAGTCTCGACAGGGAAAACTACAATGAGCAGTTCTTC.

The chain couples TRBV5-4 to TRBJ1-6; D might be TRBD1 (5 bases). Germline V gene sequence: CDR1 SGHNT, CDR2 YYREEE (reference sequence). Trimming took off 4 bases at V and 7 bases at J, with 18 bases between the two ends. The CDR3 runs 16 residues. CDR3 protein: CASSTRDGRRNSPLHF. For the CDR3, the DNA is TGTGCCAGCAGCACCCGGGACGGCCGACGGAATTCACCCCTCCACTTT.

This chain links TRBV9 with TRBJ2-2; D possibly corresponds to TRBD1 (6 bases). Germline V lookup: CDR1 SGDLS, CDR2 YYNGEE. The CDR3 is 15 amino acids. The V gene lost 0 bases and the J gene lost 6 bases, with 12 bases spanning the gap. The CDR3 nucleotides read TGTGCCAGCAGCGTAGGGGCAGGACAGCCCGGGGAGCTGTTTTTT. Translation gives CASSVGAGQPGELFF.

DNA of the CDR3: TGTGCCAGCAGCTTCACAGGGGTTACCGGTGAAAAACTGTTTTTT. Protein: CASSFTGVTGEKLFF. The V gene is TRBV7-9, the J gene TRBJ1-4; TRBD1 matches at 7 bases. Trimming took 3 bases from V and 7 from J; bases not matched to a gene: 8. CDR3 length: 15 residues. Germline V lookup: CDR1 SEHNR, CDR2 FQNEAQ (reference sequence).

This clone was recorded a few times. This CDR3 is also generated by other DNA sequences in the sample. This chain uses TRBV7-9 with TRBJ1-4; D is uncertain. The CDR3 length is 15 residues. V was clipped by 2 bases and J by 0 bases, with 7 bases between them. The germline V gene encodes CDR1 SEHNR and CDR2 FQNEAQ (reference sequence). CDR3 residues: CASSLQGPTNEKLFF. Written as DNA, the CDR3 is TGTGCCAGCAGCTTACAAGGCCCAACTAATGAAAAACTGTTTTTT.

The chain couples TRBV7-6 to TRBJ2-7; perhaps TRBD1 as D (6 bases). Germline values: CDR1 SGHVS, CDR2 FNYEAQ. V was clipped by 1 base and J by 3 bases, with 13 bases between them. This CDR3 contains 15 residues. This chain's CDR3 is CASSLDGTILYEQYF. The CDR3 region has the DNA TGTGCCAGCAGCTTAGACGGGACAATTCTCTACGAGCAGTACTTC.

The chain couples TRBV19 to TRBJ2-1; a weak D match, TRBD2 (5 bases). Trimming cost V 1 base and J 5 bases, with 9 bases left between them. Looked up from germline, CDR1 is LNHDA and CDR2 is SQIVND (reference sequence). This CDR3 is built from 14 residues. CDR3 protein: CASSIGGDHNEQFF. In nucleotides, the CDR3 is TGTGCCAGTAGTATAGGGGGAGACCACAATGAGCAGTTCTTC.

The rearrangement joins TRBV16 to TRBJ1-2; 7 nucleotides align to TRBD1. The germline V gene encodes CDR1 KGHSY and CDR2 FQNENV. The CDR3 is made up of 17 amino acids. J gave up 2 bases and V 2 bases, and 11 bases lay outside the gene matches. The CDR3 nucleotides are TGTGCCAGCAGCCAAGAGACAGGGAGTATGCGAAACTATGGCTACACCTTC. Its translation is CASSQETGSMRNYGYTF.

The genes are TRBV6-1 and TRBJ2-7; D is undetermined. V lost 1 base and J lost 3, with 10 bases in between. This CDR3 is 14 amino acids long. CDR1 and CDR2 (germline): MNHNS, SASEGT. CDR3 nucleotides: TGTGCCAGCAGTGAAGGTGCGTTAAACTACGAGCAGTACTTC. This encodes CASSEGALNYEQYF.

This clone was seen a handful of times. This chain uses TRBV7-3 with TRBJ2-5, with D perhaps TRBD2 (6 bases). The CDR3 is 13 residues long. CDR1 and CDR2 from the germline V gene are SGHTA and FQGTGA. The V end lost 3 bases, the J end lost 2 bases, and 7 bases lay between the germline ends. This chain's CDR3 is CASSFGGQETQYF. The CDR3 region has the DNA TGTGCCAGCAGCTTCGGGGGACAAGAGACCCAGTACTTC.

This clone came up a few times. V and J are TRBV5-1 and TRBJ2-5, with D perhaps matching TRBD1 or TRBD2 (5 bases each). V lost 4 bases to trimming and J lost 5 bases, with 18 bases between them. CDR1 is SGHRS and CDR2 is YFSETQ in the germline V gene. This CDR3 spans 15 amino acids. This CDR3 is CASSQDSGPPETQYF. CDR3 coding DNA: TGCGCCAGCAGCCAGGACTCGGGACCACCGGAGACCCAGTACTTC.

This clone was observed a few times. The rearrangement links TRBV7-2 to TRBJ2-1; D is perhaps TRBD2 (5 bases). Trimming took 7 bases from V and 0 from J, leaving 13 bases between them. The CDR3 contains 15 residues. Germline V gene sequence: CDR1 SGHTA, CDR2 FQGNSA. The CDR3 DNA is TGTGCCAGCACCACGGGAAAGGGCTCCTACAATGAGCAGTTCTTC. Translated: CASTTGKGSYNEQFF.

The chain uses TRBV10-3 and TRBJ2-5, with a possible D match to TRBD1 (6 bases). The CDR3 runs 14 residues. Germline V gives CDR1 ENHRY, CDR2 SYGVKD. Between the trimmed V and J ends, which lost 7 bases and 3 bases, there was a span of 15 bases. In DNA form, the CDR3 reads TGTGCCATCAAAGGGCAGGACAGTGAAGAGACCCAGTACTTC. It yields the protein CAIKGQDSEETQYF.

The sample holds a few counts of this clone. The chain couples TRBV21-1 to TRBJ2-7. TRBV21-1 is shown as a pseudogene. The CDR3 sequence is 18 residues long. CDR3 bases: TGTGCCAGCAGCAAAACAGCGCGTCGGGGCATAGACTCCTACGAGCAGTACTTC. Its translation is CASSKTARRGIDSYEQYF.